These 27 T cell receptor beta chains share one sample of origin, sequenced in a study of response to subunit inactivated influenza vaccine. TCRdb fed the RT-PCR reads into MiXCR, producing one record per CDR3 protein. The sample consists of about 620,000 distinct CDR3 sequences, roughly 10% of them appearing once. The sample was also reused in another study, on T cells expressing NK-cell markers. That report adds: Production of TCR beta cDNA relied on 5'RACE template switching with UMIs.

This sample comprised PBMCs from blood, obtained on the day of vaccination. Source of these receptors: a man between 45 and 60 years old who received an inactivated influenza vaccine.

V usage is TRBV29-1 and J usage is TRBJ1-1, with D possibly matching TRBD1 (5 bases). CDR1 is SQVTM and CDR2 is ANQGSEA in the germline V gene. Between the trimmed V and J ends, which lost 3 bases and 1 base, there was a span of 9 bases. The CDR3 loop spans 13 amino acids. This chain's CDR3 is CSVELGGNTEAFF. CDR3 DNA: TGCAGCGTTGAGTTGGGGGGGAACACTGAAGCTTTCTTT.

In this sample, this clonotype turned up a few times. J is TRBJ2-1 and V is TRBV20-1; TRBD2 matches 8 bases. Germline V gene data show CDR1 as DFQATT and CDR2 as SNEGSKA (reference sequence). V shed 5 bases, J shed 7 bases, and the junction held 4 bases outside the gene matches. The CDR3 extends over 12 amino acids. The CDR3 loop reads CSALGRGNEQFF. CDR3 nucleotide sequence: TGCAGTGCTCTCGGGAGGGGGAATGAGCAGTTCTTC.

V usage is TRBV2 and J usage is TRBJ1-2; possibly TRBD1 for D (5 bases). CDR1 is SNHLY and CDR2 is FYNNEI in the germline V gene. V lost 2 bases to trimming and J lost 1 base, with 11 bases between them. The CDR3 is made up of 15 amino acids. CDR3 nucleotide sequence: TGTGCCAGCAGTGAACTCGGGGCCGGTAACTATGGCTACACCTTC. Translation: CASSELGAGNYGYTF.

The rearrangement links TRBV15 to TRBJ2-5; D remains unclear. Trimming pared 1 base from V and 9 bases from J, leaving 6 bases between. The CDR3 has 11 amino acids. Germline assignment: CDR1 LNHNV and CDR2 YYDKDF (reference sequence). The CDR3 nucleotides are TGTGCCACCAGCAGAGCCCGGGCCCAGTACTTC. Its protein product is CATSRARAQYF.

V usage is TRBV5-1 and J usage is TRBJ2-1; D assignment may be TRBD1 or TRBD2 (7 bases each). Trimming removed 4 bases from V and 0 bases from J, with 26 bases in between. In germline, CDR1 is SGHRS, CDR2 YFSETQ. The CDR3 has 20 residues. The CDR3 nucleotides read TGCGCCAGCAGCACGCGGGACAGTGGCGGGGGAAAGAGCTCCTACAATGAGCAGTTCTTC. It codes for CASSTRDSGGGKSSYNEQFF.

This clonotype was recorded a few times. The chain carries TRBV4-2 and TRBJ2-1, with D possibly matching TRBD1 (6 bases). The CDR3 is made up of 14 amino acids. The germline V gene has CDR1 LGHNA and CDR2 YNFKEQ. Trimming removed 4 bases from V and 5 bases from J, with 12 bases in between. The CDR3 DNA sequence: TGTGCCAGCAGCCGCCAACAGGGTAACAATGAGCAGTTCTTC. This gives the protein CASSRQQGNNEQFF.

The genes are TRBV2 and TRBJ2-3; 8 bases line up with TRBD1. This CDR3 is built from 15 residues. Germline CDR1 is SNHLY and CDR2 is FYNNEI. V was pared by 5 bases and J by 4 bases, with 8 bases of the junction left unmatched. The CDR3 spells CASSKDRVRADTQYF. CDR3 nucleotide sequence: TGTGCCAGCAGTAAGGACAGGGTGAGGGCAGATACGCAGTATTTT.

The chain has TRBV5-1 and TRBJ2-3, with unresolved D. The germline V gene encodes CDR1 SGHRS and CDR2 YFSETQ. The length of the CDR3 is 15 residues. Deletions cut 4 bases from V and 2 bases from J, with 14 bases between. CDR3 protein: CASSLSRTPTDTQYF. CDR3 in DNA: TGCGCCAGCAGCCTCTCACGGACCCCCACAGATACGCAGTATTTT.

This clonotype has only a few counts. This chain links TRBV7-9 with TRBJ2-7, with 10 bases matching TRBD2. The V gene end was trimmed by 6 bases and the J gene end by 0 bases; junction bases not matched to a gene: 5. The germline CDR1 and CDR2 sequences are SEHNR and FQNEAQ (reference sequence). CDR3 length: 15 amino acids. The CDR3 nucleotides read TGTGCCAGCAGAACTAGCGGGACCTCCTCCTACGAGCAGTACTTC. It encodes CASRTSGTSSYEQYF.

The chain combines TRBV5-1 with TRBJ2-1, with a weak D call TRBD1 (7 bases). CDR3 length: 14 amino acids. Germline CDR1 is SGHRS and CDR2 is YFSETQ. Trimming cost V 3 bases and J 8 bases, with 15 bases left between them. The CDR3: CASSSSWRGHEQFF. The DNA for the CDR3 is TGCGCCAGCAGCTCGTCATGGAGGGGGCATGAGCAGTTCTTC. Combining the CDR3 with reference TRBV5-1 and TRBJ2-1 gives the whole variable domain KAGVTQTPRYLIKTRGQQVTLSCSPISGHRSVSWYQQTPGQGLQFLFEYFSETQRNKGNFPGRFSGRQFSNSRSEMNVSTLELGDSALYLCASSSSWRGHEQFFGPGTRLTVL.

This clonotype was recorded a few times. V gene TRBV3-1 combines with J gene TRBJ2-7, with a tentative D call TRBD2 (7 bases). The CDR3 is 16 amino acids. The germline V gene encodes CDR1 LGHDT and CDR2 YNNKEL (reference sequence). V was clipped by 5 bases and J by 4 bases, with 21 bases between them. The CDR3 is CASSSATGGDGYEQYF. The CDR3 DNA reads TGTGCCAGCAGCTCAGCGACGGGGGGCGATGGGTACGAGCAGTACTTC.

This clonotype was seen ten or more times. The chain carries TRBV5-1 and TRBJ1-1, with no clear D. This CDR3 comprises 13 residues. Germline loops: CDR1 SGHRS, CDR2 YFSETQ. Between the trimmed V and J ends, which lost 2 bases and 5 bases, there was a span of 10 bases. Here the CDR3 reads CASSLSRATEAFF. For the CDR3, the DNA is TGCGCCAGCAGCTTAAGTCGGGCAACTGAAGCTTTCTTT.

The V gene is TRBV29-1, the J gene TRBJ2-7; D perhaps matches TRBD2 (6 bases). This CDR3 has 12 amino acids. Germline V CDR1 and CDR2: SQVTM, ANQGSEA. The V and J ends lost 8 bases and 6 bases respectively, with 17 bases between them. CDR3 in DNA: TGCAGCATAAGGGACTTTGACTTCGAGCAGTACTTC. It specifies CSIRDFDFEQYF.

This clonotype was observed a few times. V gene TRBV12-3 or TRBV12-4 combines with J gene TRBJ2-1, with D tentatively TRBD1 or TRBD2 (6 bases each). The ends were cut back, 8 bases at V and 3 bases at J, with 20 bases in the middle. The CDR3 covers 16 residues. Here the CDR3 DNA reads TGTGCCAGCGGGCGGATGCGGGGACATAACTACAATGAGCAGTTCTTC. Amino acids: CASGRMRGHNYNEQFF.

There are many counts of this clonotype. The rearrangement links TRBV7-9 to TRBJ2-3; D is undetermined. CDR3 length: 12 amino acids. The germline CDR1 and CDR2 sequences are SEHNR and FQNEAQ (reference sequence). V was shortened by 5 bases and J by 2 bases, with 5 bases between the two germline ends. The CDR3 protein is CASSALTDTQYF. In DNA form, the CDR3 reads TGTGCCAGCAGCGCCCTCACAGATACGCAGTATTTT. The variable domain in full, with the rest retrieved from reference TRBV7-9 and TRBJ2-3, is DTGVSQNPRHKITKRGQNVTFRCDPISEHNRLYWYRQTLGQGPEFLTYFQNEAQLEKSRLLSDRFSAERPKGSFSTLEIQRTEQGDSAMYLCASSALTDTQYFGPGTRLTVL.

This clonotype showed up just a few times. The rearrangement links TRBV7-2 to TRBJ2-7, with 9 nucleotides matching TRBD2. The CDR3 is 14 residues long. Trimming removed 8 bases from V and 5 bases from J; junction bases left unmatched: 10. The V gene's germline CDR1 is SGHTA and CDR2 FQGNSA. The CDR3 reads CASSSSGSENEQYF. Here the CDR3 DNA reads TGTGCCAGCTCGAGTAGCGGGAGCGAAAACGAGCAGTACTTC.

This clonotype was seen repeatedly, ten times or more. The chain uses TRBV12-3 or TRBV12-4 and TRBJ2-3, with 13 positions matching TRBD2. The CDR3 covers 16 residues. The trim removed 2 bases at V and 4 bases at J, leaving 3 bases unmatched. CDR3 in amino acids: CASSLSGLAGADTQYF. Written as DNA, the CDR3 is TGTGCCAGCAGTTTATCAGGACTAGCGGGAGCAGATACGCAGTATTTT.

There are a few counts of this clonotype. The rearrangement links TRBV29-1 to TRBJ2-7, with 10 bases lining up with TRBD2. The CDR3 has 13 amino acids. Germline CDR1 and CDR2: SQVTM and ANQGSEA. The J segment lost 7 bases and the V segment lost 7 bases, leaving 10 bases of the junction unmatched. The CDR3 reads CSAKGSGRLEQYF. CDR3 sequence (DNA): TGCAGCGCGAAAGGTAGCGGGAGGTTGGAGCAGTACTTC.

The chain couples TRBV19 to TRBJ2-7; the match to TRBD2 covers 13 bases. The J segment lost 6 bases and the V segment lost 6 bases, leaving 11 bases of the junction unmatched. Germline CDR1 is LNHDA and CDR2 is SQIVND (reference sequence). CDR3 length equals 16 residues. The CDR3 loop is CASSGRSGTSGTEQYF. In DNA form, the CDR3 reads TGTGCCAGTAGCGGCCGTTCTGGGACTAGCGGGACCGAGCAGTACTTC.

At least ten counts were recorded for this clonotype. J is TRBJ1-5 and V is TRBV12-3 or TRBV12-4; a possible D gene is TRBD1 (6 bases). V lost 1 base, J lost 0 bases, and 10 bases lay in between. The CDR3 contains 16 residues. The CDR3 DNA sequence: TGTGCCAGCAGTTTAGGGGGGGCGTATAGCAATCAGCCCCAGCATTTT. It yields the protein CASSLGGAYSNQPQHF.

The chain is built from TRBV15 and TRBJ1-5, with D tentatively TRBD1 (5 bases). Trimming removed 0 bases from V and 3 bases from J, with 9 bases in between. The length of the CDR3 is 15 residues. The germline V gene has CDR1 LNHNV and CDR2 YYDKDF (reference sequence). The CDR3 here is CATSRDQGVNQPQHF. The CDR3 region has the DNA TGTGCCACCAGCAGAGATCAGGGTGTCAATCAGCCCCAGCATTTT.

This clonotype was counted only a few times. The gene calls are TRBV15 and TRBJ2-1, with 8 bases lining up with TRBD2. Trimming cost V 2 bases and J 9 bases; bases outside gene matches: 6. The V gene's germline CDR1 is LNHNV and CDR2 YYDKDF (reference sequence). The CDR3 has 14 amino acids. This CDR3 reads CATSRSAGVPEQFF. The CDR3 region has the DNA TGTGCCACCAGCAGATCAGCGGGAGTGCCTGAGCAGTTCTTC.

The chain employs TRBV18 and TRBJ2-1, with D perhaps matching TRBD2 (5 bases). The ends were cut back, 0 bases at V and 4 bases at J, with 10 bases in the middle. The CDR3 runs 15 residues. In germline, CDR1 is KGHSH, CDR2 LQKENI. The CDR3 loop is CASSPPDSGYNEQFF. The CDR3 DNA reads TGTGCCAGCTCACCACCGGACTCGGGGTACAATGAGCAGTTCTTC.

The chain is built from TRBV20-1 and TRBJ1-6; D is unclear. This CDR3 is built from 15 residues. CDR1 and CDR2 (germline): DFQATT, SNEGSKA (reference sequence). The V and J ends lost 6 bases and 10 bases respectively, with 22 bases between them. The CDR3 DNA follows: TGCAGTGCCACCACTTCAACTTCCCGGGCATCACCCCTCCACTTT. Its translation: CSATTSTSRASPLHF.

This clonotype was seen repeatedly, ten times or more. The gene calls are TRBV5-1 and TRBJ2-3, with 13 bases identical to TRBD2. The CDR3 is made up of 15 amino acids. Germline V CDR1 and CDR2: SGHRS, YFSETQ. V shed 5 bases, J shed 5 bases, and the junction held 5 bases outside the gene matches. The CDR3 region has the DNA TGCGCCAGCAGATGGACTAGCGGGAGTGGAGATACGCAGTATTTT. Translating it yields CASRWTSGSGDTQYF.

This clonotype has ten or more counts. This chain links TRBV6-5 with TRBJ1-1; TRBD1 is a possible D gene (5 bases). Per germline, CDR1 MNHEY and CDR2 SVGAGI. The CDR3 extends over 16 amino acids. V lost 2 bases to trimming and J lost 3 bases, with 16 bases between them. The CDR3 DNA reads TGTGCCAGCAGTTACATTCGGGGGAGAAGGTACACTGAAGCTTTCTTT. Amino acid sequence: CASSYIRGRRYTEAFF.

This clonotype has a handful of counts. The CDR3 sequence: CASSSLPDRWRTGELFF. For the CDR3, the DNA is TGCGCCAGCAGCTCGTTACCGGACAGATGGCGCACCGGGGAGCTGTTTTTT. The chain employs TRBV5-1 and TRBJ2-2, with D possibly TRBD1 on 6 matching bases. Deletions cut 3 bases from V and 4 bases from J, with 19 bases between. The V gene's germline CDR1 is SGHRS and CDR2 YFSETQ. The CDR3 contains 17 residues.